Below, one TCR beta chain is given with its context. This entry comes from a study of cytomegalovirus exposure and HLA in healthy donors. 13 Jbeta primers and 60 Vbeta primers were used for the PCR. Assay used: immunoSEQ multiplex PCR; TCRdb lists only in-frame clones, some missing. The top ten hold roughly 1.6% of the sample, which has approximately 170,000 clones, 60% to 80% seen once. CDR3 size: 17 residues. Germline loops: CDR1 SGDLS, CDR2 YYNGEE. Trimming at V came to 1 base and at J to 5 bases, leaving 11 bases not matched to a gene. The receptor was isolated from a woman under 30 in good health and CMV-seronegative. This chain connects TRBV9 to TRBJ2-2; 7 positions match TRBD2. The sequencing input was PBMCs. The CDR3 DNA sequence: TGTGCCAGCAGCGTAACCCCAGCGGGATCCTTAACCGGGGAGCTGTTTTTT. Protein product: CASSVTPAGSLTGELFF.